This T cell receptor beta chain was obtained from a study of blood T cell repertoires in COVID-19. Profiled with immunoSEQ multiplex PCR; TCRdb holds only in-frame clones, not every one. The table has around 280,000 clones, roughly 85% seen once. This CDR3 is 17 amino acids long. With 4 bases removed from V and 0 bases from J, the gap between germline ends came to 17 bases. CDR1 is SGDLS and CDR2 is YYNGEE in the germline V gene. Material: PBMCs or T cells enriched from blood (not recorded which). The source of this sequence is a woman in her 40s who had recovered from COVID-19. The rearrangement links TRBV9 to TRBJ1-3, with D perhaps matching TRBD1 (6 bases). CDR3 loop: CASSPMGAGSSGNTIYF. CDR3 DNA: TGTGCCAGCAGCCCTATGGGGGCAGGAAGCTCTGGAAACACCATATATTTT.